This T cell receptor (beta chain) was recorded in a study of Graves' ophthalmopathy and Graves' hyperthyroidism. RNA transcripts served as template for amplifying TCR beta CDR3 sequences. The first-round RT-PCR employed HTBI primers together with the Qiagen OneStep RT-PCR kit. A multiplex PCR was then performed as the second round. TCRdb re-derived calls from the multiplex PCR reads in MiXCR, one entry per CDR3 protein. The sample lists roughly 160,000 distinct CDR3 sequences; 35% to 50% were seen once. Excluded were patients with other autoimmune diseases, uncontrolled infections, pregnancy or lactation. PBMCs were isolated by Ficoll-Paque density gradient centrifugation, using around 10 ml of fresh peripheral blood as the starting material. This clonotype was observed at least ten times. The antigen is not known. Study-level points and caveats: Cross-validated, the 13-signature model showed 87.88%/81.08% sensitivity/specificity, and 80%/75% in the test set. Blood also carried most expanded thyroid clonotypes exceeding 0.001 frequency.

This clonotype originated in a man aged 25-45 years with Graves' ophthalmopathy. Sequencing was performed on peripheral blood.

CDR3 DNA sequence: TGTGCCAGCAGCTTAGGGGTATGGGTCAGGGAACCCCAAGAGACCCAGTACTTC. Translation gives CASSLGVWVREPQETQYF. The rearrangement uses TRBV11-3 and TRBJ2-5; D possibly corresponds to TRBD1 (5 bases). This CDR3 contains 18 residues. The germline CDR1 and CDR2 sequences are SGHNT and YENEEA. Trimming cost V 1 base and J 1 base, with 19 bases left between them. Looking up the rest from reference TRBV11-3 and TRBJ2-5 gives the full variable domain: EAGVVQSPRYKIIEKKQPVAFWCNPISGHNTLYWYLQNLGQGPELLIRYENEEAVDDSQLPKDRFSAERLKGVDSTLKIQPAELGDSAVYLCASSLGVWVREPQETQYFGPGTRLLVL.